Presented here are 32 T cell receptor beta chains from one specimen sequenced in a study of blood T cell repertoires in COVID-19. Here immunoSEQ multiplex PCR was the method, and the copy in TCRdb shows in-frame clones only, minus some. Seen here are about 390,000 clones, 85% to 90% observed once, and the top ten hold about 9.4%. What was sequenced was PBMCs or T cells enriched from blood (not recorded which). Receptor source: a woman in her forties or fifties who had recovered from COVID-19.

CDR3 bases: TGTGCCTGGAGCGTTGGGAGGAACACCATATATTTT. This codes for CAWSVGRNTIYF. This chain joins TRBV30 and TRBJ1-3; D unclear. The V end was cut by 3 bases, the J end by 7 bases, with 10 bases between. CDR3 length: 12 amino acids. Germline CDR1 and CDR2: GTSNPN and SVGIG (reference sequence).

In regard to this clone: At one boundary the junction diverges from the germline segment, which might be a read error. This rearrangement joins TRBV9 to TRBJ1-4; no definite D call. Germline V gives CDR1 SGDLS, CDR2 YYNGEE. This CDR3 is 14 amino acids long. In DNA form, the CDR3 reads TGTGCCAGCAGCCCCGGCTGGACTAGTGAAAAACTGTTTTTT. Translated, it gives CASSPGWTSEKLFF.

The chain is built from TRBV29-1 and TRBJ2-5, with TRBD2 identical over 9 bases. The CDR3 spans 14 residues. J was trimmed by 4 bases and V by 6 bases; bases with no gene match: 9. Germline V lookup: CDR1 SQVTM, CDR2 ANQGSEA. The CDR3 loop reads CSVSWTSDSETQYF. DNA of the CDR3: TGCAGCGTCTCATGGACTAGCGATTCAGAGACCCAGTACTTC.

This chain joins TRBV24-1 and TRBJ1-2, with D possibly being TRBD1 (6 bases). Trimming took 4 bases from V and 0 from J, leaving 11 bases between them. Germline V gene data show CDR1 as KGHDR and CDR2 as SFDVKD. The CDR3 covers 15 residues. Written as DNA, the CDR3 is TGTGCCACCAGTGACCCTAACAGGGCTAACTATGGCTACACCTTC. As protein: CATSDPNRANYGYTF.

A few counts support this clone. V usage is TRBV24-1 and J usage is TRBJ1-4; D possibly corresponds to TRBD1 (6 bases). CDR1 and CDR2 (germline): KGHDR, SFDVKD. Trimming pared 4 bases from V and 6 bases from J, leaving 14 bases between. The CDR3 has 15 residues. CDR3 region: CATSDPGDMDEKLFF. CDR3 DNA sequence: TGTGCCACCAGTGACCCCGGGGACATGGATGAAAAACTGTTTTTT.

This rearrangement joins TRBV2 to TRBJ1-3; D gene ambiguous. Germline-derived CDR1 and CDR2 are SNHLY and FYNNEI. V was trimmed by 4 bases and J by 0 bases, leaving 10 bases between them. CDR3 size: 15 residues. The CDR3 nucleotides read TGTGCCAGCAGTGTCCGGGTCCTCTCTGGAAACACCATATATTTT. Protein: CASSVRVLSGNTIYF.

The J gene is TRBJ2-4, the V gene TRBV7-9, with D possibly being TRBD1 (6 bases). The CDR3 consists of 17 residues. The germline V and J ends were trimmed by 1 base and 3 bases, with 16 bases remaining between them. CDR1 and CDR2 from the germline V gene are SEHNR and FQNEAQ (reference sequence). The CDR3 loop is CASSLDWWGQDKNIQYF. The CDR3 region has the DNA TGTGCCAGCAGCTTAGATTGGTGGGGGCAGGACAAAAACATTCAGTACTTC.

This chain links TRBV11-2 with TRBJ2-5; 7 nucleotides line up with TRBD2. CDR1 is SGHAT, CDR2 FQNNGV, per germline. The V and J ends lost 8 bases and 4 bases, in that order; junction bases with no gene match: 13. This CDR3 has 15 residues. CDR3 loop: CASGERDGLGETQYF. DNA of the CDR3: TGTGCCAGCGGCGAGCGGGATGGGTTGGGAGAGACCCAGTACTTC.

The rearrangement links TRBV14 to TRBJ1-1; a possible D gene is TRBD1 (5 bases). The CDR3 is 13 amino acids. Germline CDR1 and CDR2: SGHDN and FVKESK. V shed 1 base and J shed 6 bases, with 9 bases lying between them. The CDR3 DNA follows: TGTGCCAGCAGCCAAGCCAGGGCCGCTGAAGCTTTCTTT. Translated, it gives CASSQARAAEAFF. The whole variable domain, filled in from reference TRBV14 and TRBJ1-1, reads EAGVTQFPSHSVIEKGQTVTLRCDPISGHDNLYWYRRVMGKEIKFLLHFVKESKQDESGMPNNRFLAERTGGTYSTLKVQPAELEDSGVYFCASSQARAAEAFFGQGTRLTVV.

The J gene is TRBJ1-2, the V gene TRBV19; a possible D gene is TRBD1 (6 bases). The V gene's germline CDR1 is LNHDA and CDR2 SQIVND (reference sequence). There are 15 residues in the CDR3. V gave up 5 bases and J gave up 8 bases, with 21 bases separating them. The CDR3 here is CASSGGNFRGSGYTF. The CDR3 bases are TGTGCCAGTAGTGGGGGAAATTTCAGGGGCAGCGGCTACACCTTC.

The table lists this clone with a count of one. The rearrangement joins TRBV2 to TRBJ1-6; TRBD1 agrees at 7 bases. Looked up from germline, CDR1 is SNHLY and CDR2 is FYNNEI. The CDR3 consists of 15 residues. The V segment lost 6 bases and the J segment 7 bases; nucleotides outside the gene matches: 9. The CDR3 DNA reads as TGTGCCAGCAGGGGGACAGAAGTAACAAATTCACCCCTCCACTTT. Amino acids: CASRGTEVTNSPLHF. The full variable domain, rest sourced from reference TRBV2 and TRBJ1-6, is EPEVTQTPSHQVTQMGQEVILRCVPISNHLYFYWYRQILGQKVEFLVSFYNNEISEKSEIFDDQFSVERPDGSNFTLKIRSTKLEDSAMYFCASRGTEVTNSPLHFGNGTRLTVT.

The V gene is TRBV4-1, the J gene TRBJ2-3, with TRBD2 identical over 10 bases. V lost 5 bases, J lost 0 bases, and 11 bases stayed unmatched. CDR3 size: 18 residues. CDR1 is MGHRA, CDR2 YSYEKL, per germline. The DNA for the CDR3 is TGCGCCAGCAGCAGGGGGGCTAGCGGGGGCCTTAGCACAGATACGCAGTATTTT. Translating it yields CASSRGASGGLSTDTQYF.

The rearrangement links TRBV15 to TRBJ2-6; TRBD1 agrees at 10 bases. Germline V CDR1 and CDR2: LNHNV, YYDKDF (reference sequence). V dropped 2 bases and J dropped 0; count of bases not matched to a gene: 10. The CDR3 spans 20 residues. In DNA, the CDR3 is TGTGCCACCAGCAGACAGCCCCGGGACAGGGGCCTCTCTGGGGCCAACGTCCTGACTTTC. Amino acid sequence: CATSRQPRDRGLSGANVLTF.

The V gene is TRBV27, the J gene TRBJ1-2; TRBD1 agrees at 8 bases. CDR1 is MNHEY and CDR2 is SMNVEV in the germline V gene (reference sequence). The CDR3 is 13 amino acids. The ends lost 3 bases at V and 6 bases at J; junction bases unmatched: 3. The CDR3 protein is CASSFAGGHGYTF. DNA of the CDR3: TGTGCCAGCAGTTTTGCAGGGGGCCATGGCTACACCTTC.

This chain joins TRBV19 and TRBJ1-2; possible D gene TRBD1, 5 bases. Trimming removed 5 bases at V and 4 bases at J, with 17 bases between. The CDR3 runs 15 residues. CDR1 LNHDA and CDR2 SQIVND come from the germline V gene (reference sequence). Here the CDR3 reads CASSFRQKPLYGYTF. The CDR3 coding sequence is TGTGCCAGTAGTTTTCGACAGAAACCCCTCTATGGCTACACCTTC.

The chain employs TRBV13 and TRBJ2-1, with D unresolved. The germline CDR1 and CDR2 sequences are PRHDT and FYEKMQ (reference sequence). CDR3 length equals 13 residues. With 10 bases removed from V and 0 bases from J, the gap between germline ends came to 10 bases. The CDR3 here is CATMKSSYNEQFF. In DNA, the CDR3 is TGTGCCACCATGAAGAGCTCCTACAATGAGCAGTTCTTC.

V usage is TRBV9 and J usage is TRBJ1-6; the match to TRBD1 covers 9 bases. CDR1 is SGDLS and CDR2 is YYNGEE in the germline V gene. This CDR3 comprises 16 residues. Trimming took 5 bases from V and 10 from J; bases not matched to a gene: 13. Here the CDR3 reads CASSPPGQGYRSPLHF. As DNA, the CDR3 is TGTGCCAGCAGTCCCCCGGGACAGGGCTATAGATCACCCCTCCACTTT.

V gene TRBV6-2 or TRBV6-3 combines with J gene TRBJ1-5, with D tentatively TRBD1 (5 bases). This CDR3 is built from 14 residues. Per germline, CDR1 MNHEY and CDR2 SVGEGT. The V gene lost 6 bases and the J gene lost 0 bases, with 9 bases spanning the gap. DNA for the CDR3: TGTGCCAGCAGCAAAGACAGTAGCAATCAGCCCCAGCATTTT. It encodes CASSKDSSNQPQHF.

This chain uses TRBV7-9 with TRBJ1-2; D remains unclear. Germline V gene data show CDR1 as SEHNR and CDR2 as FQNEAQ (reference sequence). V lost 4 bases to trimming and J lost 3 bases, with 12 bases between them. The CDR3 length is 14 residues. The CDR3 sequence is CASSSGVGYYGYTF. The CDR3 DNA sequence: TGTGCCAGCAGCTCCGGGGTGGGGTACTATGGCTACACCTTC. The full variable domain, rest sourced from reference TRBV7-9 and TRBJ1-2, is DTGVSQNPRHKITKRGQNVTFRCDPISEHNRLYWYRQTLGQGPEFLTYFQNEAQLEKSRLLSDRFSAERPKGSFSTLEIQRTEQGDSAMYLCASSSGVGYYGYTFGSGTRLTVV.

The chain combines TRBV28 with TRBJ2-7; 13 bases agree with TRBD2. V dropped 5 bases and J dropped 3; count of bases not matched to a gene: 4. This CDR3 spans 15 amino acids. Germline CDR1 is MDHEN and CDR2 is SYDVKM. CDR3 sequence: CASSATSGGVYEQYF. The CDR3 coding sequence is TGTGCCAGCAGTGCTACTAGCGGGGGGGTCTACGAGCAGTACTTC.

Comments on this clone: At the DNA level, this CDR3 is encoded by other sequences in the same sample as well. V is TRBV18 and J is TRBJ1-5, with TRBD1 matching over 7 bases. V lost 1 base to trimming and J lost 6 bases; unmatched junction nucleotides: 3. The CDR3 covers 14 residues. CDR1 and CDR2 from the germline V gene are KGHSH and LQKENI. The chain's CDR3 is CASSPQGAGQPQHF. The CDR3 coding sequence is TGTGCCAGCTCACCACAGGGGGCCGGTCAGCCCCAGCATTTT. The whole variable domain, filled in from reference TRBV18 and TRBJ1-5, reads NAGVMQNPRHLVRRRGQEARLRCSPMKGHSHVYWYRQLPEEGLKFMVYLQKENIIDESGMPKERFSAEFPKEGPSILRIQQVVRGDSAAYFCASSPQGAGQPQHFGDGTRLSIL.

The V call is TRBV5-1, the J call TRBJ2-3; weak D call: TRBD1 (6 bases). Germline CDR1 and CDR2: SGHRS and YFSETQ. Trimming took 4 bases from V and 2 from J, leaving 17 bases between them. This CDR3 has 16 residues. CDR3 sequence: CASSPDRLSPTDTQYF. Here the CDR3 DNA reads TGCGCCAGCAGCCCCGACAGGTTGAGCCCCACAGATACGCAGTATTTT.

The DNA for the CDR3 is TGTGCCAGCAGCGCATCACCGGGACAGAACTATGGCTACACCTTC. Translating gives CASSASPGQNYGYTF. V is TRBV2 and J is TRBJ1-2; 7 positions match TRBD1. The junction had 9 bases not matched to a gene; V was cut back by 6 bases and J by 2 bases. This CDR3 comprises 15 residues. Per germline, CDR1 SNHLY and CDR2 FYNNEI.

In nucleotides, the CDR3 is TGTGCCAGCAGCACTGGGACAGCTTATGGCTACACCTTC. Translating it yields CASSTGTAYGYTF. The V call is TRBV3-1 (or the pseudogene TRBV3-2), the J call TRBJ1-2, with 7 bases that match TRBD1. This CDR3 has 13 amino acids. Looked up from germline, CDR1 is LGHDT and CDR2 is YNNKEL (reference sequence). The ends lost 5 bases at V and 5 bases at J; junction bases unmatched: 5.

This sequence joins TRBV25-1 and TRBJ2-1, with D possibly matching TRBD2 (7 bases). The V gene's germline CDR1 is MGHDK and CDR2 SYGVNS. CDR3 size: 16 residues. V lost 1 base and J lost 2, with 12 bases in between. CDR3 nucleotide sequence: TGTGCCAGCAGTGAATTGGCGGGGGCCCCCTACAATGAGCAGTTCTTC. Amino acid sequence: CASSELAGAPYNEQFF.

The chain carries TRBV5-5 and TRBJ1-6; 10 bases line up with TRBD1. Germline V CDR1 and CDR2: SGHKS, YYEKEE (reference sequence). The ends lost 5 bases at V and 4 bases at J; junction bases unmatched: 9. The CDR3 length is 17 residues. The CDR3 region is CASSTYGTGVYNSPLHF. DNA for the CDR3: TGTGCCAGCAGTACTTACGGGACAGGGGTTTATAATTCACCCCTCCACTTT.

The genes are TRBV28 and TRBJ1-5; 7 bases match TRBD1. The CDR3 has 17 residues. After removal of 8 bases from V and 2 bases from J, the junction contained 15 bases not matched to a gene. Germline assignment: CDR1 MDHEN and CDR2 SYDVKM. The CDR3 DNA is TGTGCCAGCTTCAAGGGGGCGGCTAGTCGGGGCAATCAGCCCCAGCATTTT. Its translation is CASFKGAASRGNQPQHF.

CDR3 in amino acids: CASSLWGTASSYEQYF. Here the CDR3 DNA reads TGTGCCAGCAGTTTATGGGGGACTGCTAGCTCCTACGAGCAGTACTTC. This chain joins TRBV28 and TRBJ2-7, with D possibly TRBD2 on 6 matching bases. Trimming pared 0 bases from V and 0 bases from J, leaving 12 bases between. Germline assignment: CDR1 MDHEN and CDR2 SYDVKM. The CDR3 totals 16 residues.

The V and J genes are TRBV13 and TRBJ2-1; 8 bases align to TRBD1. After removal of 6 bases from V and 2 bases from J, the junction contained 6 bases not matched to a gene. The CDR3 contains 15 residues. CDR1 and CDR2 from the germline V gene are PRHDT and FYEKMQ (reference sequence). The CDR3 loop is CASRDRDKPYNEQFF. The CDR3, as DNA: TGTGCCAGCAGGGACAGGGATAAACCCTACAATGAGCAGTTCTTC.

The chain uses TRBV28 and TRBJ2-2, with D maybe TRBD1 (6 bases). The V end lost 10 bases, the J end lost 4 bases, and 22 bases lay between the germline ends. Germline CDR1 reads MDHEN; CDR2 reads SYDVKM. This CDR3 is 16 amino acids long. The CDR3 sequence is CAIGVPDRSPTGELFF. The CDR3 DNA reads TGTGCCATAGGGGTCCCAGACAGGAGCCCCACCGGGGAGCTGTTTTTT.

The J gene is TRBJ2-1, the V gene TRBV30; no reliable D call. CDR3 size: 14 residues. CDR1 is GTSNPN and CDR2 is SVGIG in the germline V gene (reference sequence). Trimming took 0 bases from V and 7 from J, leaving 13 bases between them. DNA for the CDR3: TGTGCCTGGAGTGTACTAAACGGCCTGAATGAGCAGTTCTTC. Its translation: CAWSVLNGLNEQFF.

The rearrangement links TRBV25-1 to TRBJ1-1, with TRBD1 identical over 8 bases. This CDR3 has 14 residues. With V trimmed by 6 bases and J by 1 base, 4 bases remained unmatched. Germline CDR1 and CDR2: MGHDK and SYGVNS. CDR3: CASRDQGANTEAFF. The CDR3 DNA follows: TGTGCCAGCAGGGATCAGGGGGCGAACACTGAAGCTTTCTTT. Filled out from reference TRBV25-1 and TRBJ1-1, the complete variable domain reads EADIYQTPRYLVIGTGKKITLECSQTMGHDKMYWYQQDPGMELHLIHYSYGVNSTEKGDLSSESTVSRIRTEHFPLTLESARPSHTSQYLCASRDQGANTEAFFGQGTRLTVV.